These T cell receptor beta chains were read from a single sample in a study of monozygotic twins with inflammatory bowel disease. Each CDR3 protein gets one entry in TCRdb, which reprocessed the 5' RACE reads and gives no DNA. The table lists approximately 330,000 distinct CDR3 sequences. The sequenced sample was blood. The receptors were gathered from a human donor with ulcerative colitis or Crohn's disease, or a healthy co-twin of an affected twin (not recorded which). Each CDR3 is given with its conserved first and last residue.

cdr3_length	v_call	j_call	cdr3_aa
16	TRBV7-9	TRBJ2-3	CASSSNRGTSTDTQYF
16	TRBV28	TRBJ2-3	CASGFHQGPETDTQYF
15	TRBV20-1	TRBJ2-1	CSARDLGSGYNEQFF
15	TRBV27	TRBJ1-6	CASSMSVTYDSPLHF
15	TRBV6-5	TRBJ1-1	CASVFPNLGNTEAFF
14	TRBV10-3	TRBJ1-6	CAISVQGSNSPLHF
12	TRBV6-5	TRBJ2-4	CASRAGGNIQYF
17	TRBV5-1	TRBJ2-3	CASSFVLPGQGSDTQYF
14	TRBV12-3/TRBV12-4	TRBJ2-7	CASSQTTPGDKQYF
16	TRBV5-6	TRBJ2-2	CASSPGTGAATGELFF
15	TRBV5-1	TRBJ2-7	CASSQQGSTSYEQYF
14	TRBV5-1	TRBJ2-2	CASSLAGDTGELFF
14	TRBV7-9	TRBJ2-5	CASSLGDRVETQYF